The 10 T cell receptor beta chains in this list originate from one sample, sequenced in a study of cytomegalovirus exposure and HLA in healthy donors. TCRdb's table, derived via immunoSEQ multiplex PCR, lists solely in-frame clones and lacks some. The sample records around 130,000 clones, roughly 84% being singletons. The sequenced material came from PBMCs. Receptors were obtained from a woman in her twenties or thirties in good health and CMV-seronegative.

The rearrangement links TRBV7-8 to TRBJ2-2; 9 nucleotides match TRBD1. In germline, CDR1 is SGHVS, CDR2 FQNEAQ. The trim removed 5 bases at V and 10 bases at J, leaving 11 bases unmatched. There are 15 residues in the CDR3. DNA for the CDR3: TGTGCCAGCAGCCCGGACAGGGGAGGTATCGTGGAGCTGTTTTTT. As protein: CASSPDRGGIVELFF.

CDR3 coding DNA: TGTGCCAGTACCCCACCCGGGGGGTATGGCTACACCTTC. It is translated as CASTPPGGYGYTF. The chain is built from TRBV19 and TRBJ1-2; D perhaps matches TRBD1 (5 bases). This CDR3 region has 13 residues. The V and J ends lost 7 bases and 5 bases respectively, with 14 bases between them. The germline V gene has CDR1 LNHDA and CDR2 SQIVND (reference sequence).

V is TRBV5-6 and J is TRBJ1-6; perhaps TRBD1 as D (5 bases). The CDR3 covers 16 residues. V was cut by 4 bases and J by 6 bases, with 17 bases left in between. The germline V gene has CDR1 SGHDT and CDR2 YYEEEE. In DNA form, the CDR3 reads TGTGCCAGCAGCCTATTTAAGGGGATAATTAATTCACCCCTCCACTTT. It specifies CASSLFKGIINSPLHF.

This clone was observed a few times. The V gene is TRBV7-2, the J gene TRBJ1-1; TRBD1 matches 8 bases. The germline V gene has CDR1 SGHTA and CDR2 FQGNSA. CDR3 length: 13 residues. V dropped 1 base and J dropped 10; count of bases not matched to a gene: 5. The CDR3 region has the DNA TGTGCCAGCAGCTTAGAACAGGGGGGGAGAGCTTTCTTT. It encodes CASSLEQGGRAFF. Supplemented by reference TRBV7-2 and TRBJ1-1, the full variable domain reads GAGVSQSPSNKVTEKGKDVELRCDPISGHTALYWYRQSLGQGLEFLIYFQGNSAPDKSGLPSDRFSAERTGGSVSTLTIQRTQQEDSAVYLCASSLEQGGRAFFGQGTRLTVV.

This clone was detected a few times. The chain joins TRBV7-9 to TRBJ2-1, with 9 bases matching TRBD2. This CDR3 has 17 residues. Losses at the gene ends were 6 bases for V and 1 base for J; bases not matched to a gene: 10. Looked up from germline, CDR1 is SEHNR and CDR2 is FQNEAQ (reference sequence). The CDR3 loop is CASRRNLAGESYNEQFF. In nucleotides, the CDR3 is TGTGCCAGCAGAAGGAATTTAGCGGGGGAGTCCTACAATGAGCAGTTCTTC.

The chain combines TRBV15 with TRBJ2-2; 9 bases match TRBD1. The germline CDR1 and CDR2 sequences are LNHNV and YYDKDF (reference sequence). The CDR3 loop spans 14 amino acids. The J segment lost 9 bases and the V segment lost 1 base, leaving 3 bases of the junction unmatched. The CDR3 DNA follows: TGTGCCACCAGCAGAGGTGGACAGGGGTGGGAGCTGTTTTTT. This translates into CATSRGGQGWELFF. Looking up the rest from reference TRBV15 and TRBJ2-2 gives the full variable domain: DAMVIQNPRYQVTQFGKPVTLSCSQTLNHNVMYWYQQKSSQAPKLLFHYYDKDFNNEADTPDNFQSRRPNTSFCFLDIRSPGLGDTAMYLCATSRGGQGWELFFGEGSRLTVL.

This sequence joins TRBV25-1 and TRBJ1-2; possibly TRBD1 for D (6 bases). Germline V gene lookup returns CDR1 MGHDK and CDR2 SYGVNS. CDR3 length: 14 amino acids. With 8 bases removed from V and 0 bases from J, the gap between germline ends came to 13 bases. The CDR3 spells CASRGGSSNYGYTF. The DNA for the CDR3 is TGTGCCAGCCGTGGGGGCAGCTCTAACTATGGCTACACCTTC.

The rearrangement links TRBV19 to TRBJ2-7, with 7 bases aligning to TRBD1. The V and J ends lost 0 bases and 3 bases, in that order; junction bases with no gene match: 2. Per the germline V gene, CDR1 is LNHDA and CDR2 is SQIVND (reference sequence). The CDR3 spans 14 residues. DNA of the CDR3: TGTGCCAGTAGTATAGAGACAGGGTTCTACGAGCAGTACTTC. It yields the protein CASSIETGFYEQYF.

CDR3 loop: CASSQVRANYGYTF. CDR3 DNA sequence: TGCGCCAGCAGCCAAGTAAGAGCTAACTATGGCTACACCTTC. The gene calls are TRBV4-1 and TRBJ1-2, with D unresolved. The CDR3 runs to 14 residues. CDR1 and CDR2 from the germline V gene are MGHRA and YSYEKL. Trimming removed 1 base from V and 0 bases from J, with 6 bases in between.

This chain links TRBV6-5 with TRBJ2-2; D uncertain. Germline assignment: CDR1 MNHEY and CDR2 SVGAGI. V was pared by 0 bases and J by 5 bases, with 7 bases between. This CDR3 contains 14 residues. CDR3 amino acids: CASSYSKQTGELFF. DNA for the CDR3: TGTGCCAGCAGTTACTCGAAACAGACCGGGGAGCTGTTTTTT.